These T cell receptor beta chains were read from a single sample in a study of post-analysis software for immune sequencing data. One entry per CDR3 protein, called by TCRdb with MiXCR from the PCR reads. The sample has roughly 200,000 distinct CDR3 sequences, approximately 30% seen once; the top ten hold approximately 3%. Sequenced sample: blood. The receptors stem from a girl under 18 with multiple sclerosis. CDR3s include the opening cysteine and the closing phenylalanine or tryptophan. D genes are given only for firm matches. A clone size is listed for some rows: how often the clone was seen (once, few, many), or a class if it is expanded.

j_call v_call d_call clone_size cdr3_aa cdr3_nt
TRBJ2-1 TRBV5-1 - - CASSLSRGDNEQFF TGCGCCAGCAGCTTGTCAAGGGGGGACAATGAGCAGTTCTTC
TRBJ2-1 TRBV6-6 TRBD2 many CASSHKPRDYTYNEQFF TGTGCCAGCAGTCATAAACCGAGGGACTACACCTACAATGAGCAGTTCTTC
TRBJ2-7 TRBV28 - few CASSSGSTYEQYF TGTGCCAGCAGCTCGGGATCCACCTACGAGCAGTACTTC
TRBJ2-1 TRBV7-3 TRBD2 many CASSLMAGGAGNEQFF TGTGCCAGCAGCTTAATGGCCGGGGGGGCTGGAAATGAGCAGTTCTTC
TRBJ2-1 TRBV5-1 TRBD1 - CASSRTGANNEQFF TGCGCCAGCAGCCGGACAGGCGCAAACAATGAGCAGTTCTTC
TRBJ2-6 TRBV28 - many CASSLGASGANVLTF TGTGCCAGCAGCTTGGGGGCCTCTGGGGCCAACGTCCTGACTTTC
TRBJ2-3 TRBV13 - few CASSSYRVRTQYF TGTGCCAGCAGCTCCTACAGGGTCCGGACGCAGTATTTT
TRBJ2-6 TRBV2 - - CASSDGVSGANVLTF TGTGCCAGCAGCGACGGGGTCTCTGGGGCCAACGTCCTGACTTTC
TRBJ1-6 TRBV5-1 - many CASSPADNFYNSPLHF TGCGCCAGCAGTCCAGCCGACAACTTCTATAATTCACCCCTCCACTTT
TRBJ2-7 TRBV6-1 - many CASSEWGSVYYEQYF TGTGCCAGCAGTGAATGGGGCTCGGTTTACTACGAGCAGTACTTC
TRBJ1-1 TRBV12-3/TRBV12-4 TRBD1 few CASSPSPGQDSEAFF TGTGCCAGCAGTCCTAGTCCGGGACAGGATTCAGAAGCTTTCTTT
TRBJ2-1 TRBV3-1 TRBD2 few CASSQESGSAFNEQFF TGTGCCAGCAGCCAAGAAAGCGGGAGCGCCTTCAATGAGCAGTTCTTC
TRBJ1-1 TRBV10-2 - few CASSERGLNTEAFF TGCGCCAGCAGTGAGCGGGGGCTGAACACTGAAGCTTTCTTT
TRBJ2-7 TRBV20-1 TRBD2 - CSASLPSGGYEQYF TGCAGTGCTAGTCTCCCTAGCGGGGGTTACGAGCAGTACTTC
TRBJ1-2 TRBV6-5 - - CASSTGSAGYTF TGTGCCAGCAGTACTGGAAGCGCTGGCTACACCTTC
TRBJ2-7 TRBV2 - - CASSEEGLAGALGQYF TGTGCCAGCAGTGAAGAAGGTCTAGCAGGGGCCCTAGGGCAGTACTTC
TRBJ1-4 TRBV12-3/TRBV12-4 - - CASSQGKTNEKLFF TGTGCCAGCAGCCAGGGTAAAACTAATGAAAAACTGTTTTTT
TRBJ2-1 TRBV29-1 - few CSVAQGRNEQFF TGCAGCGTTGCCCAGGGGCGGAATGAGCAGTTCTTC
TRBJ2-3 TRBV20-1 TRBD2 - CSARDPSGRAGPTDKQYF TGCAGTGCTAGAGACCCTAGCGGGAGGGCTGGTCCAACAGATAAGCAGTATTTT
TRBJ2-1 TRBV6-2/TRBV6-3 TRBD2 - CASRTSGPPYGEQFF TGTGCCAGCCGGACTAGCGGGCCTCCTTACGGTGAGCAGTTCTTC
TRBJ2-7 TRBV18 TRBD1 - CASSPRGTATRSYEQYF TGTGCCAGCTCACCAAGAGGGACAGCTACCCGATCCTACGAGCAGTACTTC
TRBJ1-4 TRBV20-1 - - CSARDLLGQSSEKLFF TGCAGTGCTAGAGATCTTCTCGGACAGTCTAGTGAAAAACTGTTTTTT
TRBJ2-5 TRBV6-5 TRBD2 - CASSFGLAGVEQYF TGTGCCAGCAGTTTCGGACTAGCGGGAGTAGAGCAGTACTTC
TRBJ1-1 TRBV2 - - CASSEALNTEAFF TGTGCCAGCAGTGAAGCGCTAAACACTGAAGCTTTCTTT
TRBJ1-4 TRBV28 - - CASSLSRGAPSSEKLFF TGTGCCAGCAGTTTATCGCGGGGGGCTCCGAGTTCAGAAAAACTGTTTTTT
TRBJ2-1 TRBV27 TRBD1 many CASRGDRGDNEQFF TGTGCCAGCAGAGGGGACAGGGGGGACAATGAGCAGTTCTTC
TRBJ1-4 TRBV5-1 TRBD1 - CASSLTRQGGNEKLFF TGCGCCAGCAGCCTAACCAGACAGGGGGGCAATGAAAAACTGTTTTTT
TRBJ1-2 TRBV10-3 - many CATQPGGPANYGYTF TGTGCCACCCAACCCGGGGGCCCCGCTAACTATGGCTACACCTTC
TRBJ2-7 TRBV28 - - CASVRDTYEQYF TGTGCCAGCGTCAGGGACACCTACGAGCAGTACTTC
TRBJ2-3 TRBV10-3 TRBD2 many CAISGTSGIADTQYF TGTGCCATCAGTGGGACTAGCGGGATCGCAGATACGCAGTATTTT
TRBJ2-1 TRBV20-1 - - CSARDLRGHNEQFF TGCAGTGCTAGAGATTTACGGGGCCACAATGAGCAGTTCTTC
TRBJ1-4 TRBV5-1 TRBD1 few CASSVGQGGKLFF TGCGCCAGCAGCGTAGGACAGGGAGGAAAACTGTTTTTT
TRBJ2-1 TRBV29-1 TRBD2 many CSATSGSSWEQFF TGCAGCGCGACTAGCGGGAGCTCATGGGAGCAGTTCTTC
TRBJ1-2 TRBV7-9 TRBD1 few CASSWLDRVNYGYTF TGTGCCAGCAGCTGGTTGGACAGGGTTAACTATGGCTACACCTTC
TRBJ1-2 TRBV25-1 - many CASSEIGVGYGYTF TGTGCCAGCAGTGAAATAGGAGTTGGCTATGGCTACACCTTC
TRBJ1-5 TRBV7-9 - - CASSSEPDWNQPQHF TGTGCCAGCAGCTCGGAACCTGATTGGAATCAGCCCCAGCATTTT
TRBJ1-1 TRBV29-1 - - CSAMLWGTEAFF TGCAGCGCCATGCTTTGGGGGACTGAAGCTTTCTTT
TRBJ1-1 TRBV5-1 TRBD1 - CASSPGTGGLGVTEAFF TGCGCCAGCAGCCCAGGGACAGGGGGACTTGGTGTCACTGAAGCTTTCTTT
TRBJ1-5 TRBV6-5 - many CASSYRLGPQHF TGTGCCAGCAGTTACCGGCTGGGGCCCCAGCATTTT
TRBJ2-7 TRBV28 - - CASSLDGERRGQYF TGTGCCAGCAGTTTGGATGGGGAGCGGAGGGGCCAGTACTTC
TRBJ1-1 TRBV6-5 - few CASTPGTAFTPLEAFF TGTGCCAGCACTCCCGGAACCGCTTTTACTCCCCTAGAAGCTTTCTTT
TRBJ1-2 TRBV6-5 TRBD1 many CASSQRDRGPHGYTF TGTGCCAGCAGTCAAAGGGACAGGGGGCCACATGGCTACACCTTC
TRBJ1-2 TRBV20-1 - many CSARARGYGYTF TGCAGTGCTAGAGCCCGGGGCTATGGCTACACCTTC
TRBJ2-4 TRBV13 TRBD2 - CASRETSGYNEQYF TGTGCCAGCAGGGAGACTAGCGGATACAATGAGCAGTACTTC
TRBJ1-2 TRBV12-3/TRBV12-4 - many CASSFTVYGYTF TGTGCCAGCAGTTTCACTGTCTATGGCTACACCTTC
TRBJ1-2 TRBV9 - - CAGRPTGGNYGYTF TGTGCCGGCAGGCCGACGGGGGGCAACTATGGCTACACCTTC
TRBJ1-1 TRBV27 - few CASSSGTHRAEAFF TGTGCCAGCAGTTCGGGAACGCACAGGGCTGAAGCTTTCTTT
TRBJ2-7 TRBV20-1 TRBD2 - CSARKLAGGGHEQYF TGCAGTGCTAGAAAGCTAGCGGGGGGGGGCCACGAGCAGTACTTC
TRBJ2-7 TRBV12-3/TRBV12-4 TRBD2 many CASNVPGLANEQYF TGTGCCAGCAACGTACCGGGACTAGCAAACGAGCAGTACTTC
TRBJ2-7 TRBV11-1 TRBD1 - CASSPTGTGLNEQYF TGTGCCAGCAGCCCAACCGGGACAGGGCTAAACGAGCAGTACTTC
TRBJ1-5 TRBV29-1 - many CSVGRGRGQPQHF TGCAGCGTGGGTCGAGGCAGGGGCCAGCCCCAGCATTTT
TRBJ2-7 TRBV12-3/TRBV12-4 - many CASNPSGGGPYEQYF TGTGCCAGCAATCCTTCGGGCGGGGGCCCCTACGAGCAGTACTTC
TRBJ1-2 TRBV29-1 - many CSVANRVSFSTF TGCAGCGTTGCAAACAGGGTTAGCTTCTCCACCTTC
TRBJ1-2 TRBV28 - - CASKDLYGYTF TGTGCCAGCAAAGACCTTTATGGCTACACCTTC